This T cell receptor beta chain was sequenced during a study of Graves' ophthalmopathy and Graves' hyperthyroidism. Transcripts of RNA were the source for amplifying TCR beta CDR3 regions. First-round RT-PCR relied on HTBI primers, and a second-round multiplex PCR came next. MiXCR, run by TCRdb on the multiplex PCR reads, gives a single entry per CDR3 protein. This sample has some 250,000 distinct CDR3 sequences, with around 42% found just once. Germline values: CDR1 KGHDR, CDR2 SFDVKD. The CDR3 consists of 15 residues. V was trimmed by 5 bases and J by 2 bases, leaving 12 bases between them. The sequence was collected from an adult man with Graves' ophthalmopathy. J is TRBJ2-1 and V is TRBV24-1; TRBD2 might be the D (5 bases). Sequenced sample: peripheral blood. The CDR3 loop is CATSGGRGAYNEQFF. The CDR3 coding sequence is TGTGCCACCAGTGGAGGGAGAGGAGCCTACAATGAGCAGTTCTTC.